A single sample gave rise to the 17 T cell receptor beta chains below, sequenced in a study of shared clonotypes between healthy human individuals. The data were produced by immunoSEQ multiplex PCR, yet TCRdb's version contains in-frame clones alone and is incomplete. Of about 2.4 million clones in the sample, about 92% were seen once. The sequenced sample consisted of naive CD4+ T cells sorted from blood. Subset meaning: CD45RA+ positively selected. The source is a man between 18 and 35 years old in good health.

This chain links TRBV6-1 with TRBJ1-1; 8 nucleotides line up with TRBD1. V shed 6 bases and J 10 bases; nucleotides not matched to a gene: 7. This CDR3 has 12 residues. Germline CDR1 reads MNHNS; CDR2 reads SASEGT. CDR3 loop: CASRTGVGGAFF. The CDR3 DNA reads as TGTGCCAGCAGGACAGGGGTCGGGGGAGCTTTCTTT.

Written as DNA, the CDR3 is TGTGCCAGCAGCATCCCGACCTACGAGCAGTACTTC. Translated: CASSIPTYEQYF. The chain combines TRBV7-2 with TRBJ2-7; D is uncertain. Trimming removed 5 bases from V and 2 bases from J, with 7 bases in between. Germline lookup yields CDR1 SGHTA and CDR2 FQGNSA. This CDR3 contains 12 residues.

On this clone: The sample contains more than one DNA sequence encoding this CDR3. The chain combines TRBV30 with TRBJ2-5; the D is unclear. This CDR3 spans 11 amino acids. V lost 3 bases and J 1 base, leaving 3 bases between the germline ends. The V gene's germline CDR1 is GTSNPN and CDR2 SVGIG (reference sequence). CDR3 in DNA: TGTGCCTGGAGACCCCAAGAGACCCAGTACTTC. It is translated as CAWRPQETQYF.

The chain recombines TRBV2 with TRBJ2-7; 14 bases are a match to TRBD2. Germline CDR1 is SNHLY and CDR2 is FYNNEI. V shed 6 bases, J shed 5 bases, and the junction held 9 bases outside the gene matches. The CDR3 is made up of 16 amino acids. The CDR3 spells CASRLGTSGSFDEQYF. As DNA, the CDR3 is TGTGCCAGCAGATTGGGGACTAGCGGGAGTTTTGACGAGCAGTACTTC.

For this clone: The same CDR3 can be traced to other DNA sequences in this sample. V gene TRBV5-1 combines with J gene TRBJ1-2; 8 bases map to TRBD1. V lost 0 bases and J lost 3; bases outside the gene matches: 1. Germline values: CDR1 SGHRS, CDR2 YFSETQ. This CDR3 comprises 14 residues. The CDR3 nucleotides read TGCGCCAGCAGCTTGGACAGGGGGGACTATGGCTACACCTTC. It codes for CASSLDRGDYGYTF.

To note about this clone: The junction departs from germline at one end; a sequencing error may be responsible. The V call is TRBV4-1, the J call TRBJ1-3; D unclear. This CDR3 has 18 amino acids. Germline assignment: CDR1 MGHRA and CDR2 YSYEKL. CDR3 coding DNA: TGCGCCAGCAGCCAAGATATGGAACTTCTTGGGGTTGGAAGCACCATATATTTT. It translates to CASSQDMELLGVGSTIYF.

This chain links TRBV25-1 with TRBJ2-1; 10 positions agree with TRBD2. Losses at the gene ends were 8 bases for V and 12 bases for J; bases not matched to a gene: 10. CDR3 size: 13 residues. The V gene's germline CDR1 is MGHDK and CDR2 SYGVNS. The CDR3 DNA follows: TGTGCCAGCGGATCACTAGCGGGGATGGGGCAGTTCTTC. This sequence encodes CASGSLAGMGQFF.

This rearrangement joins TRBV19 to TRBJ2-5; 11 bases map to TRBD1. From germline, CDR1 is LNHDA and CDR2 SQIVND (reference sequence). This CDR3 spans 15 amino acids. J gave up 5 bases and V 5 bases, and 7 bases lay outside the gene matches. CDR3: CASSAGQGAVETQYF. CDR3 nucleotide sequence: TGTGCCAGTAGTGCAGGACAGGGGGCGGTTGAGACCCAGTACTTC.

The V gene is TRBV7-8, the J gene TRBJ2-3; D may correspond to TRBD1 or TRBD2 (5 bases each). CDR1 and CDR2 (germline): SGHVS, FQNEAQ. This CDR3 comprises 16 residues. V was trimmed by 1 base and J by 0 bases, leaving 11 bases between them. The CDR3 DNA follows: TGTGCCAGCAGCTTAGAGGGTGGGGGTAGCACAGATACGCAGTATTTT. This encodes CASSLEGGGSTDTQYF.

To note about this clone: The same CDR3 is also encoded by other DNA sequences in this sample. V gene TRBV10-3 combines with J gene TRBJ1-1, with D unclear. The CDR3 runs 13 residues. Germline V gene sequence: CDR1 ENHRY, CDR2 SYGVKD. V dropped 5 bases and J dropped 2 bases, with 9 bases sitting between them. CDR3 sequence (DNA): TGTGCCATCAGTACCGGGGAAAACACTGAAGCTTTCTTT. This translates into CAISTGENTEAFF.

This clone showed up just a few times. The chain combines TRBV7-2 with TRBJ1-5; D is unclear. This CDR3 comprises 15 residues. V shed 2 bases and J shed 11 bases, with 19 bases lying between them. The V gene's germline CDR1 is SGHTA and CDR2 FQGNSA. CDR3 sequence reads: CASSLWAEPSSAQHF. CDR3 sequence (DNA): TGTGCCAGCAGCTTATGGGCAGAACCCTCATCGGCCCAGCATTTT.

This chain uses TRBV27 with TRBJ2-7; no clear D gene. Deletions cut 9 bases from V and 5 bases from J, with 8 bases between. This CDR3 is built from 10 residues. The germline V gene encodes CDR1 MNHEY and CDR2 SMNVEV (reference sequence). This CDR3 is CASGIHEQYF. The CDR3 DNA reads TGTGCCAGTGGAATCCACGAGCAGTACTTC.

The genes are TRBV6-5 and TRBJ2-1, with D perhaps matching TRBD2 (6 bases). V was cut by 3 bases and J by 9 bases, with 12 bases left in between. Germline loops: CDR1 MNHEY, CDR2 SVGAGI. This CDR3 has 13 residues. Written as DNA, the CDR3 is TGTGCCAGCAGTTATAAAGCGGGTCCTGAGCAGTTCTTC. Residues: CASSYKAGPEQFF.

This clone has only a few counts. This sequence joins TRBV2 and TRBJ1-2; tentative D call: TRBD1 (5 bases). The germline CDR1 and CDR2 sequences are SNHLY and FYNNEI. Trimming left V 8 bases short and J 0 bases short, with 10 bases between. The length of the CDR3 is 13 residues. The CDR3 region is CASCRQTNYGYTF. The CDR3 DNA is TGTGCCAGCTGCAGACAGACTAACTATGGCTACACCTTC.

This chain links TRBV9 with TRBJ1-3; TRBD1 matches at 8 bases. Germline CDR1 is SGDLS and CDR2 is YYNGEE. The V segment lost 0 bases and the J segment 2 bases; nucleotides outside the gene matches: 4. CDR3 length: 16 residues. CDR3 DNA: TGTGCCAGCAGCGTAGCGGGACAGGCTACTGGAAACACCATATATTTT. This codes for CASSVAGQATGNTIYF.

This chain links TRBV11-2 with TRBJ2-3, with 7 nucleotides matching TRBD1. CDR3 length: 14 residues. Germline CDR1 SGHAT, CDR2 FQNNGV. V gave up 4 bases and J gave up 9 bases; unmatched junction bases: 10. CDR3 amino acids: CASSSDRAQGTQYF. In DNA form, the CDR3 reads TGTGCCAGCAGCTCCGACAGGGCGCAGGGGACGCAGTATTTT.

V gene TRBV28 combines with J gene TRBJ1-2; unclear D gene. CDR3 length: 17 residues. V lost 5 bases and J 2 bases, leaving 21 bases between the germline ends. Germline V gives CDR1 MDHEN, CDR2 SYDVKM. CDR3 DNA sequence: TGTGCCAGCAGTAGGGCCGGCTTCGGGCCCGGCAACTATGGCTACACCTTC. It codes for CASSRAGFGPGNYGYTF.